The next 19 T cell receptor beta chains were all read from a single sample in a study of blood T cell repertoires in COVID-19. Sequenced by immunoSEQ multiplex PCR; TCRdb stores in-frame clones only, minus some. The repertoire holds some 150,000 clones, with under 85% as singletons. Input material: peripheral blood. All receptors derive from a human donor in a cohort sampled during active COVID-19.

This rearrangement joins TRBV24-1 to TRBJ2-3, with TRBD1 matching over 8 bases. Germline lookup yields CDR1 KGHDR and CDR2 SFDVKD. The trim removed 3 bases at V and 1 base at J, leaving 2 bases unmatched. This CDR3 is built from 15 residues. CDR3 sequence reads: CATSDGTGGTDTQYF. The CDR3 DNA sequence: TGTGCCACCAGTGATGGGACAGGAGGCACAGATACGCAGTATTTT.

The DNA for the CDR3 is TGTGCCTGGAGTGATCGCAGGGGGCTTGGTGGCTACACCTTC. As protein: CAWSDRRGLGGYTF. The chain combines TRBV30 with TRBJ1-2; TRBD1 matches 8 bases. The V gene's germline CDR1 is GTSNPN and CDR2 SVGIG (reference sequence). V lost 1 base, J lost 7 bases, and 8 bases stayed unmatched. CDR3 length equals 14 residues. The full variable domain, completed using reference TRBV30 and TRBJ1-2, is SQTIHQWPATLVQPVGSPLSLECTVEGTSNPNLYWYRQAAGRGLQLLFYSVGIGQISSEVPQNLSASRPQDRQFILSSKKLLLSDSGFYLCAWSDRRGLGGYTFGSGTRLTVV.

The V call is TRBV4-1, the J call TRBJ1-6, with 7 bases matching TRBD1. CDR1 is MGHRA, CDR2 YSYEKL, per germline. V lost 1 base, J lost 9 bases, and 6 bases stayed unmatched. The CDR3 covers 15 residues. The CDR3 nucleotides read TGCGCCAGCAGCCAAGCGGTCAGGGGGGCTTCACCCCTCCACTTT. Amino acids: CASSQAVRGASPLHF.

The rearrangement joins TRBV30 to TRBJ1-4, with a weak D call TRBD1 (6 bases). The CDR3 loop spans 16 amino acids. Germline V CDR1 and CDR2: GTSNPN, SVGIG (reference sequence). Trimming removed 2 bases at V and 8 bases at J, with 21 bases between. Here the CDR3 DNA reads TGTGCCTGGAGTTCTCCCTTTATAGGGACACGCGAAAAACTGTTTTTT. Amino acid sequence: CAWSSPFIGTREKLFF.

In nucleotides, the CDR3 is TGTGCCAGCAGCTTACGACAGGGCACAGATACGCAGTATTTT. Its protein is CASSLRQGTDTQYF. This chain links TRBV3-1 (or the pseudogene TRBV3-2) with TRBJ2-3; D might be TRBD1 (6 bases). The CDR3 runs 14 residues. From germline, CDR1 is LGHDT and CDR2 YNNKEL (reference sequence). Trimming cost V 5 bases and J 1 base, with 10 bases left between them.

There are a few counts of this clone. The V call is TRBV19, the J call TRBJ2-7; 12 positions match TRBD2. V shed 5 bases and J 2 bases; nucleotides not matched to a gene: 4. Germline-derived CDR1 and CDR2 are LNHDA and SQIVND (reference sequence). The CDR3 length is 15 residues. CDR3 region: CASSPRTSGTYEQYF. CDR3 DNA: TGTGCCAGTAGTCCACGGACTAGCGGGACCTACGAGCAGTACTTC.

The V gene is TRBV27, the J gene TRBJ2-3, with TRBD2 matching over 7 bases. The V gene's germline CDR1 is MNHEY and CDR2 SMNVEV (reference sequence). The CDR3 is 15 residues long. V shed 8 bases, J shed 2 bases, and the junction held 10 bases outside the gene matches. The CDR3 spells CASRPGAGVTDTQYF. The CDR3 nucleotides read TGTGCCAGCCGACCCGGGGCGGGAGTCACAGATACGCAGTATTTT.

The chain couples TRBV7-6 to TRBJ1-3; D gene unclear. The CDR3 contains 16 residues. Germline V lookup: CDR1 SGHVS, CDR2 FNYEAQ. The V end was cut by 5 bases, the J end by 0 bases, with 14 bases between. The CDR3 bases are TGTGCCAGCAGCCTAGGTAGCGGACTCTCTGGAAACACCATATATTTT. Translated: CASSLGSGLSGNTIYF. The full variable domain, in which reference TRBV7-6 and TRBJ1-3 provide the parts outside the CDR3, is GAGVSQSPRYKVTKRGQDVALRCDPISGHVSLYWYRQALGQGPEFLTYFNYEAQQDKSGLPNDRFSAERPEGSISTLTIQRTEQRDSAMYRCASSLGSGLSGNTIYFGEGSWLTVV.

V and J are TRBV6-5 and TRBJ2-1; D gene unclear. This CDR3 has 15 amino acids. The V end lost 2 bases, the J end lost 2 bases, and 10 bases lay between the germline ends. Germline CDR1 reads MNHEY; CDR2 reads SVGAGI. This CDR3 is CASSYKKRTYNEQFF. The CDR3 bases are TGTGCCAGCAGTTACAAAAAGCGAACCTACAATGAGCAGTTCTTC.

This chain joins TRBV9 and TRBJ2-1; D unresolved. Per germline, CDR1 SGDLS and CDR2 YYNGEE. The length of the CDR3 is 15 residues. The ends were cut back, 0 bases at V and 2 bases at J, with 9 bases in the middle. The CDR3 sequence is CASSVDLQTYNEQFF. The CDR3 nucleotides are TGTGCCAGCAGCGTAGATCTACAGACCTACAATGAGCAGTTCTTC. Together with reference TRBV9 and TRBJ2-1, the CDR3 gives the full variable domain: DSGVTQTPKHLITATGQRVTLRCSPRSGDLSVYWYQQSLDQGLQFLIQYYNGEERAKGNILERFSAQQFPDLHSELNLSSLELGDSALYFCASSVDLQTYNEQFFGPGTRLTVL.

The V gene is TRBV9, the J gene TRBJ2-1, with 9 bases lining up with TRBD2. Germline V gene data show CDR1 as SGDLS and CDR2 as YYNGEE. The V and J ends lost 4 bases and 7 bases, in that order; junction bases with no gene match: 15. The CDR3 sequence is 17 residues long. CDR3 nucleotide sequence: TGTGCCAGCAGCTCCCCGAGGGGCGGGAGGGCCAGGAATGAGCAGTTCTTC. Protein product: CASSSPRGGRARNEQFF.

The V call is TRBV3-1 (or the pseudogene TRBV3-2), the J call TRBJ1-2, with a weak D call TRBD1 (5 bases). The CDR3 consists of 13 residues. Trimming shortened V by 2 bases and J by 4 bases, and 8 bases separated the two germline ends. Germline V lookup: CDR1 LGHDT, CDR2 YNNKEL (reference sequence). Here the CDR3 reads CASSQQGAYGYTF. The CDR3 DNA is TGTGCCAGCAGCCAACAGGGTGCCTATGGCTACACCTTC.

The chain combines TRBV4-1 with TRBJ1-4; 7 positions match TRBD1. CDR1 MGHRA and CDR2 YSYEKL come from the germline V gene. After removal of 1 base from V and 8 bases from J, the junction contained 4 bases not matched to a gene. This CDR3 comprises 14 residues. The CDR3 nucleotides are TGCGCCAGCAGCCAAGGTGACAGGGCAGAAAAACTGTTTTTT. Its translation: CASSQGDRAEKLFF.

The V and J genes are TRBV6-2 or TRBV6-3 and TRBJ2-1; D may be TRBD1 (6 bases). V gave up 2 bases and J gave up 1 base, with 6 bases separating them. The germline V gene encodes CDR1 MNHEY and CDR2 SVGEGT. This CDR3 spans 14 amino acids. CDR3 coding DNA: TGTGCCAGCAGTTACAGGGGGTCCTACAATGAGCAGTTCTTC. Its protein product is CASSYRGSYNEQFF.

The chain uses TRBV29-1 and TRBJ1-2, with TRBD1 matching 7 bases. After removal of 4 bases from V and 1 base from J, the junction contained 3 bases not matched to a gene. The CDR3 has 13 amino acids. CDR1 and CDR2 (germline): SQVTM, ANQGSEA. The CDR3 here is CSVGTGDNYGYTF. The CDR3 region has the DNA TGCAGCGTTGGGACAGGAGATAACTATGGCTACACCTTC. Complete variable domain (other parts from reference TRBV29-1 and TRBJ1-2): SAVISQKPSRDICQRGTSLTIQCQVDSQVTMMFWYRQQPGQSLTLIATANQGSEATYESGFVIDKFPISRPNLTFSTLTVSNMSPEDSSIYLCSVGTGDNYGYTFGSGTRLTVV.

This chain connects TRBV5-1 to TRBJ2-7, with TRBD2 matching over 7 bases. The CDR3 totals 17 residues. Per the germline V gene, CDR1 is SGHRS and CDR2 is YFSETQ. V shed 3 bases, J shed 0 bases, and the junction held 12 bases outside the gene matches. The CDR3 reads CASSSRPSAGNSYEQYF. The CDR3 DNA reads TGCGCCAGCAGCTCGCGGCCATCAGCGGGAAACTCCTACGAGCAGTACTTC.

The gene calls are TRBV9 and TRBJ2-1; 12 positions match TRBD2. This CDR3 contains 19 residues. Germline CDR1 reads SGDLS; CDR2 reads YYNGEE. J was trimmed by 1 base and V by 3 bases; bases with no gene match: 11. Here the CDR3 reads CASSAPGLAGSGSYNEQFF. CDR3 bases: TGTGCCAGCAGCGCACCGGGACTAGCGGGTTCAGGTTCCTACAATGAGCAGTTCTTC. The complete variable domain, with remaining parts taken from reference TRBV9 and TRBJ2-1, reads DSGVTQTPKHLITATGQRVTLRCSPRSGDLSVYWYQQSLDQGLQFLIQYYNGEERAKGNILERFSAQQFPDLHSELNLSSLELGDSALYFCASSAPGLAGSGSYNEQFFGPGTRLTVL.

The chain links TRBV19 to TRBJ2-5; D is possibly TRBD1 (6 bases). This CDR3 comprises 16 residues. V was shortened by 5 bases and J by 1 base, with 17 bases between the two germline ends. The germline V gene encodes CDR1 LNHDA and CDR2 SQIVND (reference sequence). The CDR3 region is CASSAQQGKFQETQYF. Here the CDR3 DNA reads TGTGCCAGTAGTGCCCAACAGGGAAAGTTCCAAGAGACCCAGTACTTC.

The chain recombines TRBV2 with TRBJ1-4, with 9 bases fitting TRBD1. The CDR3 loop spans 16 amino acids. Per germline, CDR1 SNHLY and CDR2 FYNNEI. The J segment lost 7 bases and the V segment lost 0 bases, leaving 6 bases of the junction unmatched. The CDR3 loop is CASSEALLDRGEKLFF. The CDR3 DNA sequence: TGTGCCAGCAGTGAAGCGCTTCTGGACAGGGGTGAAAAACTGTTTTTT.